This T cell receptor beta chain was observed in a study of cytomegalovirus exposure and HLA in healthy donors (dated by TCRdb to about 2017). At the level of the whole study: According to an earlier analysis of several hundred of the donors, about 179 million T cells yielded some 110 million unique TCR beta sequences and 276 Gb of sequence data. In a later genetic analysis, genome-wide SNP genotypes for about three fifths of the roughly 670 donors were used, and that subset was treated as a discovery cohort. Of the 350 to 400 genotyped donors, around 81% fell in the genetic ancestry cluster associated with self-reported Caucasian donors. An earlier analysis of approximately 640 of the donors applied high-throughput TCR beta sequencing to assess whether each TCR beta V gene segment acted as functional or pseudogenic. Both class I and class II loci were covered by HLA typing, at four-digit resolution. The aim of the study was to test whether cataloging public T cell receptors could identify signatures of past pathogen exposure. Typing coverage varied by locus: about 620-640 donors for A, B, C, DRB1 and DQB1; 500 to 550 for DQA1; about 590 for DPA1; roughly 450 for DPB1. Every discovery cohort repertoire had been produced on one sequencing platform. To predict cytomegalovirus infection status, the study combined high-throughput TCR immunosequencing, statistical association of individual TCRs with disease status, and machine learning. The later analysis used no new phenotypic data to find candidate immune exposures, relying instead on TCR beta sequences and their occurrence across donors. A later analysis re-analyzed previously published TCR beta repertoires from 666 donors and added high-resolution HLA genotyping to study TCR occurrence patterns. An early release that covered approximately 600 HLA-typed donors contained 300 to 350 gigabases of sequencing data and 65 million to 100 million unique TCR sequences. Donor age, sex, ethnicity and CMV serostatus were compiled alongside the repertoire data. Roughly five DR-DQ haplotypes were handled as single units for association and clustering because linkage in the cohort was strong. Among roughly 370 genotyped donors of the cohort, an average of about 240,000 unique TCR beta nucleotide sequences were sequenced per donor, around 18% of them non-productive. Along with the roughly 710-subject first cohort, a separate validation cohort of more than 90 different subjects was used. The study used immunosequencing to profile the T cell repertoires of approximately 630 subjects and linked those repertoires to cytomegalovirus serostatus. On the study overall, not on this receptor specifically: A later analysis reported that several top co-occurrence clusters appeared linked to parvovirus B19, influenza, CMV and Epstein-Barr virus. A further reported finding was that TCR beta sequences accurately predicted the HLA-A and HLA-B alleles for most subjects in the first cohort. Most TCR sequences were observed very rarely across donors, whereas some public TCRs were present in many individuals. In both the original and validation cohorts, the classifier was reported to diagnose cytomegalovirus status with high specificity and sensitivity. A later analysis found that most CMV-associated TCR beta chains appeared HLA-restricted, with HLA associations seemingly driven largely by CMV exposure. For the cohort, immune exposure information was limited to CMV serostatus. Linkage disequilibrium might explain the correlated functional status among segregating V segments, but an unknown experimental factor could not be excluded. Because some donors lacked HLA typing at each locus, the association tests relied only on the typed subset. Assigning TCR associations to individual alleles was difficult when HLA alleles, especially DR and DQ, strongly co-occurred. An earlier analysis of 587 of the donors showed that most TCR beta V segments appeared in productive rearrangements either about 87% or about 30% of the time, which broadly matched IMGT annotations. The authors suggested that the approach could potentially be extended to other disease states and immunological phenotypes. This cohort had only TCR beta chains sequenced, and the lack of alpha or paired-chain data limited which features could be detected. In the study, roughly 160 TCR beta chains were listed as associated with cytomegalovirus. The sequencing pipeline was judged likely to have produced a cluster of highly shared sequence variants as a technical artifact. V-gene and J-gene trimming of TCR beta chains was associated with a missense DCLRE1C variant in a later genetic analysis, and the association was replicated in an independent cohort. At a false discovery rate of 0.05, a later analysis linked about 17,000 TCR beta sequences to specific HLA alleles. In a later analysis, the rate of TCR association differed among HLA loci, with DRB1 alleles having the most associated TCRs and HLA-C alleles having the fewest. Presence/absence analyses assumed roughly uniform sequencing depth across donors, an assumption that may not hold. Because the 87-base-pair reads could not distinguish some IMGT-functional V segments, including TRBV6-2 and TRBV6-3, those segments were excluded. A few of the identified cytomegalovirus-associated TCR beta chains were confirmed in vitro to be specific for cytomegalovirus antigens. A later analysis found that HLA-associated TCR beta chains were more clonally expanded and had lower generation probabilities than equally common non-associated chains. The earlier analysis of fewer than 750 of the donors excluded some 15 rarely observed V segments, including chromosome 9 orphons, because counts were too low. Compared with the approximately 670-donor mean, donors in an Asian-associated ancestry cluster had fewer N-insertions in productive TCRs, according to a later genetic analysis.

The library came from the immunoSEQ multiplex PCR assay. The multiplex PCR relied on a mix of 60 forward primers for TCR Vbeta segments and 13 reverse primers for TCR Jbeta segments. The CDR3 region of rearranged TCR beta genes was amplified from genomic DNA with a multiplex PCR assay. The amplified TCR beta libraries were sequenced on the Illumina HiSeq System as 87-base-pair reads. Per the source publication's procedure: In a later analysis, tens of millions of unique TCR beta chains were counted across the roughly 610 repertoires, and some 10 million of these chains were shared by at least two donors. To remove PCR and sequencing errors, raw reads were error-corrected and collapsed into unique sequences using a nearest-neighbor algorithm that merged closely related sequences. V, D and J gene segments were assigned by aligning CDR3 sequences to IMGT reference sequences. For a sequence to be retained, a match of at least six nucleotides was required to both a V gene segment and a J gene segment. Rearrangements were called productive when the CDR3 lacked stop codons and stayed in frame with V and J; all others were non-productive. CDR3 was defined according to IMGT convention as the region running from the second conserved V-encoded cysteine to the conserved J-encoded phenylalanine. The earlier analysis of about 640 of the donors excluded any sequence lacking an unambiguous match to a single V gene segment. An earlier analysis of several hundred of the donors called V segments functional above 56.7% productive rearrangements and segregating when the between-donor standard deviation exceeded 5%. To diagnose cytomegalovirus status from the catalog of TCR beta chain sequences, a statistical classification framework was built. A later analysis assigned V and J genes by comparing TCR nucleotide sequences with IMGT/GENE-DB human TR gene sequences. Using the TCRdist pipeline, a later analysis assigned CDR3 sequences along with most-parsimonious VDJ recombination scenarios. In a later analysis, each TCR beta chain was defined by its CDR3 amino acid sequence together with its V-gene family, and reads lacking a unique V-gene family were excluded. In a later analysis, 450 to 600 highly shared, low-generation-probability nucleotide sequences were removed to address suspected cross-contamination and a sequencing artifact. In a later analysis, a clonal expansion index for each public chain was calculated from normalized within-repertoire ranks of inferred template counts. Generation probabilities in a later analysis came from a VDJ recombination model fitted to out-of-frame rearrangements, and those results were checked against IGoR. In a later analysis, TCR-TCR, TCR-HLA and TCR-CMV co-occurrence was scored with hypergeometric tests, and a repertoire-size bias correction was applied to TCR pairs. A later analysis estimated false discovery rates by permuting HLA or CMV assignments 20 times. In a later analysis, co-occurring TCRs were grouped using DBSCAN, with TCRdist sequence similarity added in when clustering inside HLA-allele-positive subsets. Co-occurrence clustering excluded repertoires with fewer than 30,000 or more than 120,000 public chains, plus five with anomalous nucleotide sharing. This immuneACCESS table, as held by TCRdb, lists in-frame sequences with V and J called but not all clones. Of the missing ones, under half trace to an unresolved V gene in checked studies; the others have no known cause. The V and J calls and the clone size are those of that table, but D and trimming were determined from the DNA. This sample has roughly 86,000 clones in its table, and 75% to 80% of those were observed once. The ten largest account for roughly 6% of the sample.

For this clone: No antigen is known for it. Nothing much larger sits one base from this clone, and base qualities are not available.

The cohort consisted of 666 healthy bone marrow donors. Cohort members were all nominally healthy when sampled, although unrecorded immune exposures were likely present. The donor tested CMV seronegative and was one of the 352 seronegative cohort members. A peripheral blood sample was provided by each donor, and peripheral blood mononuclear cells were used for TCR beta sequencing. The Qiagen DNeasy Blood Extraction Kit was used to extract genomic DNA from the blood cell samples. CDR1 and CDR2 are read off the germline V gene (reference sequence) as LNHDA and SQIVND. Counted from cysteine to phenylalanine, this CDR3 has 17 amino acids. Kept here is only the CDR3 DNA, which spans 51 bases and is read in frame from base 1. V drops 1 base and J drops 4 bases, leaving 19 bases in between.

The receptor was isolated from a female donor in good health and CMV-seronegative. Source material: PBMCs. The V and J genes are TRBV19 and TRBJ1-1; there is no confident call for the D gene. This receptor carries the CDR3 CASSIVQTGIGGTEAFF. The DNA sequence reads TGTGCCAGTAGTATAGTTCAGACGGGGATAGGTGGCACTGAAGCTTTCTTT.